This T cell receptor beta chain was recovered during a study of monozygotic twins with inflammatory bowel disease. TCRdb re-called the 5' RACE reads; every CDR3 protein appears as one record, without DNA. This table lists approximately 160,000 distinct CDR3 sequences. The CDR3 length is 14 residues. Germline assignment: CDR1 LNHDA and CDR2 SQIVND (reference sequence). The sequenced sample consisted of blood. The sequence derives from a human donor with ulcerative colitis or Crohn's disease, or a healthy co-twin of an affected twin (not recorded which). V and J are TRBV19 and TRBJ1-5. CDR3 protein: CASSLQRINQPQHF. The variable domain in full, with the rest retrieved from reference TRBV19 and TRBJ1-5, is DGGITQSPKYLFRKEGQNVTLSCEQNLNHDAMYWYRQDPGQGLRLIYYSQIVNDFQKGDIAEGYSVSREKKESFPLTVTSAQKNPTAFYLCASSLQRINQPQHFGDGTRLSIL.